This is a list of T cell receptor beta chains from one sample in a study of OX40 agonist ivuxolimab in advanced cancers. The table came from immunoSEQ multiplex PCR; TCRdb's copy has only in-frame clones and leaves some out. The sample has tens of thousands of clones, over 70% seen once. The sequencing used CD4+ or CD8+ T cells sorted from blood, collected in a trial of the OX40 agonist ivuxolimab. The origin of the receptors is an adult with an advanced solid tumor such as melanoma, head and neck, liver or kidney cancer. Each CDR3 is given with its conserved first and last residue. Each record gives: D gene, V gene, clone size, J gene, CDR3 protein, CDR3 DNA. The D gene is left open where the match is weak. The listing skips clone size in some rows; elsewhere it reads once, few, many or a size class.

>-|TRBV7-9|-|TRBJ2-1
CASSTDRPSYNEQFF
TGTGCCAGCAGTACAGACAGGCCCTCCTACAATGAGCAGTTCTTC
>-|TRBV5-6|-|TRBJ1-2
CASSLFDNNYGYTF
TGTGCCAGCAGCTTGTTTGATAACAACTATGGCTACACCTTC
>-|TRBV6-5|few|TRBJ2-7
CATAAGAVHEQYF
TGTGCCACCGCGGCAGGGGCAGTTCACGAGCAGTACTTC
>TRBD2|TRBV4-2|once|TRBJ2-3
CASSQKSGATTDTQYF
TGTGCCAGCAGCCAAAAAAGCGGGGCGACCACAGATACGCAGTATTTT
>-|TRBV18|-|TRBJ2-7
CASSVDRSYEQYF
TGTGCCAGCTCAGTGGACAGATCCTACGAGCAGTACTTC
>-|TRBV7-3|-|TRBJ1-4
CASSSQGAGKLFF
TGTGCCAGCAGCTCTCAGGGAGCCGGAAAACTGTTTTTT
>-|TRBV28|-|TRBJ2-5
CASSGGPPLYF
TGTGCCAGCAGTGGGGGACCGCCCTTGTACTTC
>-|TRBV6-5|-|TRBJ1-4
CASNKQGAEKLFF
TGTGCCAGCAACAAACAGGGCGCTGAAAAACTGTTTTTT
>TRBD1|TRBV11-3|-|TRBJ2-7
CASSPGQGAASPHEQYF
TGTGCCAGCAGCCCGGGACAGGGGGCAGCGAGTCCCCACGAGCAGTACTTC
>-|TRBV18|-|TRBJ1-1
CASRKGETEAFF
TGTGCCAGCAGAAAAGGGGAGACTGAAGCTTTCTTT
>TRBD1|TRBV15|once|TRBJ2-7
CATSTGGLPYEQYF
TGTGCCACCTCGACAGGGGGGCTTCCCTACGAGCAGTACTTC
>TRBD2|TRBV2|-|TRBJ2-7
CASSERTSGALREQYF
TGTGCCAGCAGTGAACGCACTAGCGGGGCCCTTCGCGAGCAGTACTTC
>-|TRBV6-6|-|TRBJ2-7
CASRYGTEAYEQYF
TGTGCCAGCAGGTACGGGACCGAAGCCTACGAGCAGTACTTC
>TRBD2|TRBV27|medium-sized|TRBJ2-1
CASSSGGVSYNEQFF
TGTGCCAGCAGTAGCGGGGGAGTGTCCTACAATGAGCAGTTCTTC
>-|TRBV5-6|-|TRBJ1-2
CASSLGGVYGYTF
TGTGCCAGCAGCTTAGGAGGGGTCTATGGCTACACCTTC
>-|TRBV4-2|-|TRBJ2-2
CASSLNQPPNTGELFF
TGTGCCAGCAGCCTGAACCAGCCGCCAAACACCGGGGAGCTGTTTTTT
>TRBD1|TRBV4-1|-|TRBJ1-2
CASSQPGTGTGYTF
TGCGCCAGCAGCCAACCCGGGACAGGGACAGGCTACACCTTC
>TRBD1|TRBV28|-|TRBJ2-4
CASSLWGQGAKNIQYF
TGTGCCAGCAGTTTATGGGGACAGGGAGCCAAAAACATTCAGTACTTC
>TRBD1|TRBV7-2|few|TRBJ2-1
CASSLASTGASQQFF
TGTGCCAGCAGCTTAGCTTCGACAGGGGCCTCTCAGCAGTTCTTC
>-|TRBV7-7|-|TRBJ1-4
CASSLGVNEKLFF
TGTGCCAGCAGCTTAGGCGTTAATGAAAAACTGTTTTTT
>-|TRBV6-1|few|TRBJ2-5
CASSDLGVTQYF
TGTGCCAGCAGTGATCTGGGTGTGACCCAGTACTTC
>TRBD2|TRBV27|-|TRBJ2-5
CASSFTGTSGGETQYF
TGTGCCAGCAGTTTCACAGGGACTAGCGGGGGAGAGACCCAGTACTTC
>TRBD1|TRBV5-1|-|TRBJ2-1
CASSLRTGLNNEQFF
TGCGCCAGCAGCTTACGGACAGGGTTGAACAATGAGCAGTTCTTC
>TRBD2|TRBV6-1|-|TRBJ2-5
CATGTSGGPQETQYF
TGTGCCACCGGGACTAGCGGGGGACCGCAAGAGACCCAGTACTTC
>-|TRBV5-1|few|TRBJ1-1
CASRIRTNTEAFF
TGCGCCAGCAGAATTCGGACGAACACTGAAGCTTTCTTT
>TRBD1|TRBV2|few|TRBJ1-2
CASSEQGAIYGYTF
TGTGCCAGCAGTGAACAGGGGGCGATCTATGGCTACACCTTC
>-|TRBV18|-|TRBJ1-5
CASSPTAGNQPQHF
TGTGCCAGCTCACCAACGGCAGGCAATCAGCCCCAGCATTTT
>-|TRBV5-1|-|TRBJ1-1
CASSFGGATEAFF
TGCGCCAGCAGCTTTGGAGGGGCCACTGAAGCTTTCTTT
>TRBD1|TRBV25-1|once|TRBJ1-2
CASSQTGTGGGYTF
TGTGCCAGCAGCCAAACCGGGACAGGGGGCGGCTACACCTTC
>-|TRBV6-6|-|TRBJ2-5
CASSYGRGETQYF
TGTGCCAGCAGTTACGGCAGGGGAGAGACCCAGTACTTC
>-|TRBV11-2|-|TRBJ2-7
CASSPRPVYEQYF
TGTGCCAGCAGCCCCCGGCCGGTCTACGAGCAGTACTTC
>TRBD1|TRBV7-2|-|TRBJ1-1
CASSLVGTENTEAFF
TGTGCCAGCAGCTTAGTTGGGACAGAGAACACTGAAGCTTTCTTT
>-|TRBV11-2|-|TRBJ2-1
CASSFIGSSYNEQFF
TGTGCCAGCAGCTTTATCGGGAGCTCCTACAATGAGCAGTTCTTC
>-|TRBV7-9|-|TRBJ2-4
CASSWDGGKNIQYF
TGTGCCAGCAGCTGGGACGGGGGCAAAAACATTCAGTACTTC
>-|TRBV5-1|-|TRBJ1-5
CASSLSGLGPQHF
TGCGCCAGCAGCTTAAGTGGGCTAGGGCCCCAGCATTTT
>TRBD2|TRBV29-1|-|TRBJ2-5
CSVDLVAGAQETQYF
TGCAGCGTTGATTTGGTAGCGGGAGCCCAAGAGACCCAGTACTTC
>-|TRBV11-2|-|TRBJ1-4
CASSLARGRYEKLFF
TGTGCCAGCAGCTTAGCCCGGGGACGGTACGAAAAACTGTTTTTT
>-|TRBV4-3|once|TRBJ2-1
CASSQALGFYEQFF
TGCGCCAGCAGCCAAGCATTAGGGTTCTATGAGCAGTTCTTC
>-|TRBV6-5|-|TRBJ2-7
CASSYSRLAIRVEQYF
TGTGCCAGCAGTTACTCGAGGCTAGCTATTCGTGTCGAGCAGTACTTC
>TRBD1|TRBV11-2|-|TRBJ2-1
CASGSGTGHNEQFF
TGTGCCAGCGGTTCCGGGACAGGGCACAATGAGCAGTTCTTC
>-|TRBV7-2|-|TRBJ2-1
CASSPRGTGEQFF
TGTGCCAGCAGCCCCCGGGGGACGGGTGAGCAGTTCTTC
>-|TRBV9|-|TRBJ1-5
CASSGAGFGNQPQHF
TGTGCCAGCAGCGGAGCAGGATTTGGCAATCAGCCCCAGCATTTT
>TRBD1|TRBV5-6|-|TRBJ2-1
CASSRDRGSLSSYNEQFF
TGTGCCAGCAGCAGGGACAGGGGGTCCCTAAGCTCCTACAATGAGCAGTTCTTC
>-|TRBV11-3|-|TRBJ1-1
CASTPSRGQEAFF
TGTGCCAGCACCCCCTCTAGGGGTCAGGAAGCTTTCTTT
>-|TRBV5-1|once|TRBJ2-1
CASSLVDFASYNEQFF
TGCGCCAGCAGCTTGGTAGACTTCGCATCCTACAATGAGCAGTTCTTC
>-|TRBV5-4|-|TRBJ1-2
CASSLVGWESIYGYTF
TGTGCCAGCAGCCTGGTCGGCTGGGAGAGTATCTATGGCTACACCTTC
>TRBD1|TRBV16|-|TRBJ1-1
CASSPSTGLTEAFF
TGTGCCAGCAGCCCTTCGACAGGGCTCACTGAAGCTTTCTTT